Listed here are 12 T cell receptor beta chains from one sample, sequenced in a study of blood T cell repertoires in COVID-19. Measured with immunoSEQ multiplex PCR; TCRdb has only the in-frame clones, and not every one. The sample yields around 300,000 clones, 88% seen once. Material for sequencing was peripheral blood. The source of these receptors is a young man with active or convalescent COVID-19.

The CDR3 reads CAISPWDLTETQYF. The DNA for the CDR3 is TGTGCCATCAGTCCCTGGGACTTAACAGAGACCCAGTACTTC. This chain joins TRBV10-3 and TRBJ2-5; D is possibly TRBD2 (6 bases). From germline, CDR1 is ENHRY and CDR2 SYGVKD. V dropped 5 bases and J dropped 4 bases, with 14 bases sitting between them. The length of the CDR3 is 14 residues.

V is TRBV10-3 and J is TRBJ2-5; 7 bases align to TRBD1. The CDR3 length is 15 residues. V dropped 0 bases and J dropped 5; count of bases not matched to a gene: 6. Germline CDR1 is ENHRY and CDR2 is SYGVKD. CDR3 sequence reads: CAISESPQGFETQYF. The CDR3 bases are TGTGCCATCAGTGAGTCGCCACAGGGGTTCGAGACCCAGTACTTC.

J is TRBJ1-3 and V is TRBV6-6; possibly TRBD1 for D (6 bases). Germline V gives CDR1 MNHNY, CDR2 SVGAGI (reference sequence). This CDR3 is 14 amino acids long. With 5 bases removed from V and 1 base from J, the gap between germline ends came to 9 bases. CDR3 bases: TGTGCCAGCAGTAATGGACAGTCTGGAAACACCATATATTTT. Translation: CASSNGQSGNTIYF.

This clone was observed a single time. CDR3 sequence reads: CASTLGQLTNTEAFF. Here the CDR3 DNA reads TGTGCCAGTACACTCGGACAGCTTACGAACACTGAAGCTTTCTTT. The chain has TRBV19 and TRBJ1-1, with D tentatively TRBD1 (6 bases). With 7 bases removed from V and 1 base from J, the gap between germline ends came to 16 bases. This CDR3 comprises 15 residues. CDR1 and CDR2 (germline): LNHDA, SQIVND (reference sequence).

The table lists this clone with a few counts. V gene TRBV9 combines with J gene TRBJ2-7; no reliable D call. V lost 0 bases, J lost 4 bases, and 14 bases lay in between. The CDR3 is 15 residues long. The germline V gene has CDR1 SGDLS and CDR2 YYNGEE. CDR3 in amino acids: CASSVAFGQAYEQYF. DNA of the CDR3: TGTGCCAGCAGCGTAGCGTTTGGGCAGGCTTACGAGCAGTACTTC. The full variable domain, rest sourced from reference TRBV9 and TRBJ2-7, is DSGVTQTPKHLITATGQRVTLRCSPRSGDLSVYWYQQSLDQGLQFLIQYYNGEERAKGNILERFSAQQFPDLHSELNLSSLELGDSALYFCASSVAFGQAYEQYFGPGTRLTVT.

The chain is built from TRBV5-1 and TRBJ2-7, with 8 positions matching TRBD1. This CDR3 has 16 residues. V lost 0 bases, J lost 0 bases, and 5 bases stayed unmatched. Germline V gene sequence: CDR1 SGHRS, CDR2 YFSETQ. Here the CDR3 reads CASSLAGQGFSYEQYF. Here the CDR3 DNA reads TGCGCCAGCAGCTTGGCAGGACAGGGCTTCTCCTACGAGCAGTACTTC.

This rearrangement joins TRBV19 to TRBJ2-6; D unresolved. From germline, CDR1 is LNHDA and CDR2 SQIVND (reference sequence). V lost 7 bases and J 0 bases, leaving 25 bases between the germline ends. The CDR3 sequence is 20 residues long. The CDR3 here is CASKVPHLGNKSSGANVLTF. In DNA, the CDR3 is TGTGCCAGTAAAGTACCTCACCTAGGTAATAAGAGCTCTGGGGCCAACGTCCTGACTTTC.

The genes are TRBV6-2 or TRBV6-3 and TRBJ2-1; D is ambiguous. Looked up from germline, CDR1 is MNHEY and CDR2 is SVGEGT. The V and J ends lost 2 bases and 12 bases respectively, with 11 bases between them. The CDR3 spans 12 residues. As DNA, the CDR3 is TGTGCCAGCAGTTACGCGTTCACAGCGCAGTTCTTC. Its translation is CASSYAFTAQFF.

The chain carries TRBV18 and TRBJ2-3; 10 positions agree with TRBD2. Germline trimming cut 3 bases from V and 2 bases from J; bases unmatched to any gene: 8. The V gene's germline CDR1 is KGHSH and CDR2 LQKENI. The CDR3 length is 17 residues. CDR3 DNA: TGTGCCAGCTCACCGGAGCGACTAGCGGGTGTCACAGATACGCAGTATTTT. It codes for CASSPERLAGVTDTQYF.

Here the CDR3 DNA reads TGTGCCAGCAGCGATGGGGGGGTCGGTCCTCAAGAGACCCAGTACTTC. It is translated as CASSDGGVGPQETQYF. The rearrangement uses TRBV11-2 and TRBJ2-5; 7 bases agree with TRBD2. Germline CDR1 is SGHAT and CDR2 is FQNNGV. Trimming cost V 5 bases and J 2 bases; bases outside gene matches: 11. This CDR3 comprises 16 residues.

The chain employs TRBV24-1 and TRBJ2-7; D not certain. Trimming removed 0 bases from V and 0 bases from J, with 8 bases in between. The germline V gene has CDR1 KGHDR and CDR2 SFDVKD. The CDR3 runs to 15 residues. DNA of the CDR3: TGTGCCACCAGTGATTTGTGTCCTAACTCCTACGAGCAGTACTTC. Its translation: CATSDLCPNSYEQYF.

The rearrangement joins TRBV11-2 to TRBJ2-7; D might be TRBD2 (6 bases). V dropped 1 base and J dropped 2 bases, with 15 bases sitting between them. The CDR3 contains 16 residues. Germline V gene sequence: CDR1 SGHAT, CDR2 FQNNGV. The CDR3 here is CASSLVGGGGAYEQYF. The CDR3 nucleotides are TGTGCCAGCAGCTTAGTAGGAGGTGGCGGGGCCTACGAGCAGTACTTC.